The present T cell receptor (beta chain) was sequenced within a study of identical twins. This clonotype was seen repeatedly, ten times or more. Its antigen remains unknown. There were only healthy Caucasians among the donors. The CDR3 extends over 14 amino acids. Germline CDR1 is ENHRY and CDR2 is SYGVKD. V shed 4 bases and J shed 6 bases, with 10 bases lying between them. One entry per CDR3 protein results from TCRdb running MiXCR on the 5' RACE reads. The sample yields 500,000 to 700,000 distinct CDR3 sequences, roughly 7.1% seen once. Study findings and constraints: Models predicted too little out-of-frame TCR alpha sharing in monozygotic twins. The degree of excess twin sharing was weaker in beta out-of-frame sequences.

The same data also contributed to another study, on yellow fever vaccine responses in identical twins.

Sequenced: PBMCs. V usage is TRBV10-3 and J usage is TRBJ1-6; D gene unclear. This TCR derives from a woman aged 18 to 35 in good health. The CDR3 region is CAISGGGLNSPLHF. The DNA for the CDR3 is TGTGCCATCAGTGGTGGAGGACTTAATTCACCCCTCCACTTT.